Presented here are 26 T cell receptor beta chains from one specimen sequenced in a study of T cell responses to AZD1222 COVID-19 vaccine. Libraries were prepared by immunoSEQ multiplex PCR; TCRdb keeps only in-frame clonotypes and omits some of them. The profile shows around 160,000 clones, 90% to 95% of them singletons. The sequences come from peripheral blood, collected on day 0 of AZD1222 vaccination. The receptors here all came from an adult in good health.

This clone was observed a handful of times. The rearrangement uses TRBV4-2 and TRBJ2-5, with 9 bases that match TRBD2. V lost 1 base to trimming and J lost 4 bases; unmatched junction nucleotides: 10. The CDR3 contains 17 residues. The germline CDR1 and CDR2 sequences are LGHNA and YNFKEQ. The CDR3 protein is CASSQGLAARPPETQYF. The CDR3, as DNA: TGTGCCAGCAGCCAAGGACTAGCGGCGAGACCCCCAGAGACCCAGTACTTC.

The J gene is TRBJ2-3, the V gene TRBV7-9; possibly TRBD2 for D (6 bases). The CDR3 is 14 amino acids. From germline, CDR1 is SEHNR and CDR2 FQNEAQ (reference sequence). Trimming took off 1 base at V and 3 bases at J, with 8 bases between the two ends. CDR3: CASSLGLATDTQYF. The CDR3 nucleotides are TGTGCCAGCAGCTTAGGGCTAGCGACAGATACGCAGTATTTT.

The rearrangement uses TRBV30 and TRBJ1-5, with 10 positions matching TRBD1. The CDR3 is 13 amino acids. V trimming: 5 bases; J trimming: 5 bases; junction bases outside the gene matches: 3. Germline CDR1 reads GTSNPN; CDR2 reads SVGIG (reference sequence). This chain's CDR3 is CAWGDRGYQPQHF. CDR3 nucleotides: TGTGCCTGGGGGGACAGGGGCTATCAGCCCCAGCATTTT.

The chain employs TRBV19 and TRBJ2-1; 16 bases map to TRBD2. Trimming cost V 7 bases and J 5 bases; bases outside gene matches: 5. Germline V gene sequence: CDR1 LNHDA, CDR2 SQIVND (reference sequence). The CDR3 extends over 16 amino acids. The CDR3 nucleotides read TGTGCCAGTATCCCCGGGACTAGCGGGGGGGACAATGAGCAGTTCTTC. Its translation is CASIPGTSGGDNEQFF. Full variable domain (rest looked up from reference TRBV19 and TRBJ2-1): DGGITQSPKYLFRKEGQNVTLSCEQNLNHDAMYWYRQDPGQGLRLIYYSQIVNDFQKGDIAEGYSVSREKKESFPLTVTSAQKNPTAFYLCASIPGTSGGDNEQFFGPGTRLTVL.

There are a few counts of this clone. The chain combines TRBV6-5 with TRBJ1-5; 8 bases fit TRBD1. The germline V gene encodes CDR1 MNHEY and CDR2 SVGAGI. J lost 4 bases, V lost 6 bases, and 2 bases had no gene match. There are 13 residues in the CDR3. The CDR3 loop is CASRQGVNQPQHF. The CDR3 nucleotides read TGTGCCAGCAGACAGGGGGTGAATCAGCCCCAGCATTTT.

This rearrangement joins TRBV27 to TRBJ1-5; TRBD1 agrees at 10 bases. The CDR3 runs to 18 residues. The V segment lost 4 bases and the J segment 0 bases; nucleotides outside the gene matches: 9. Per the germline V gene, CDR1 is MNHEY and CDR2 is SMNVEV (reference sequence). The CDR3 sequence is CASSSLFGTGDSNQPQHF. The CDR3 region has the DNA TGTGCCAGCAGTTCCCTTTTCGGGACAGGGGATAGCAATCAGCCCCAGCATTTT.

V gene TRBV6-1 combines with J gene TRBJ2-7; D is unclear. There are 15 residues in the CDR3. Germline-derived CDR1 and CDR2 are MNHNS and SASEGT. V lost 2 bases to trimming and J lost 2 bases, with 13 bases between them. CDR3 nucleotide sequence: TGTGCCAGCAGTGAAAGCATCGGAACCCCCTACGAGCAGTACTTC. Protein: CASSESIGTPYEQYF.

The chain recombines TRBV10-3 with TRBJ1-4, with a tentative D call TRBD1 (5 bases). Per germline, CDR1 ENHRY and CDR2 SYGVKD. This CDR3 is built from 14 residues. V lost 3 bases, J lost 8 bases, and 13 bases lay in between. CDR3 in amino acids: CAISDYRGLEKLFF. CDR3 nucleotides: TGTGCCATCAGTGATTATCGGGGCTTGGAAAAACTGTTTTTT.

The genes are TRBV7-2 and TRBJ1-3; D is ambiguous. The CDR3 spans 16 residues. Trimming left V 1 base short and J 0 bases short, with 10 bases between. Germline V gene data show CDR1 as SGHTA and CDR2 as FQGNSA. The DNA for the CDR3 is TGTGCCAGCAGCTTAGTTCGGATAAGCTCTGGAAACACCATATATTTT. Protein sequence: CASSLVRISSGNTIYF.

This sequence joins TRBV4-3 and TRBJ2-1; TRBD1 might be the D (7 bases). CDR3 length: 16 residues. Trimming took 1 base from V and 6 from J, leaving 16 bases between them. CDR1 is LGHNA, CDR2 YSLEER, per germline. The CDR3 loop is CASSQVDREEANEQFF. DNA of the CDR3: TGCGCCAGCAGCCAAGTCGACAGGGAGGAGGCCAATGAGCAGTTCTTC.

The rearrangement uses TRBV19 and TRBJ2-4; TRBD2 matches 10 bases. Germline CDR1 and CDR2: LNHDA and SQIVND (reference sequence). Trimming took 4 bases from V and 7 from J; bases not matched to a gene: 10. The length of the CDR3 is 16 residues. The DNA for the CDR3 is TGTGCCAGTAGTACCCTAGCGGGGGACCTATATAACATTCAGTACTTC. Translated: CASSTLAGDLYNIQYF.

The chain links TRBV21-1 to TRBJ2-1; TRBD1 is the table's D call and was not checked against the DNA. TRBV21-1 is noted as a pseudogene. The CDR3 covers 15 residues. In DNA form, the CDR3 reads TGTGCCAGCAGCAAAGCCGTAAGGGGCACGAATGAGCAGTTCTTC. Amino acids: CASSKAVRGTNEQFF.

In its sample, this clone was seen once. This rearrangement joins TRBV18 to TRBJ1-2; D is possibly TRBD1 (5 bases). The CDR3 contains 15 residues. V was pared by 1 base and J by 4 bases, with 13 bases between. Per germline, CDR1 KGHSH and CDR2 LQKENI. Written as DNA, the CDR3 is TGTGCCAGCTCACCACAGGGGAAGGTCGGCTATGGCTACACCTTC. Its protein is CASSPQGKVGYGYTF.

The rearrangement uses TRBV5-1 and TRBJ1-2; perhaps TRBD1 as D (6 bases). This CDR3 is built from 15 residues. CDR1 SGHRS and CDR2 YFSETQ come from the germline V gene. V lost 6 bases to trimming and J lost 0 bases, with 15 bases between them. In nucleotides, the CDR3 is TGCGCCAGCACCAGCGGAGGGGGAACTAACTATGGCTACACCTTC. It is translated as CASTSGGGTNYGYTF.

This chain links TRBV7-8 with TRBJ1-1, with a weak D call TRBD1 (5 bases). This CDR3 is built from 16 residues. V lost 4 bases, J lost 5 bases, and 20 bases lay in between. CDR1 and CDR2 from the germline V gene are SGHVS and FQNEAQ. The CDR3 region has the DNA TGTGCCAGCAGCTCAGGTTGGAGGGCGGGGGTTACTGAAGCTTTCTTT. Translation: CASSSGWRAGVTEAFF.

This clone was recorded once. The V and J genes are TRBV4-2 and TRBJ1-1; a weak D match, TRBD1 (5 bases). Germline V gives CDR1 LGHNA, CDR2 YNFKEQ. Trimming pared 3 bases from V and 3 bases from J, leaving 14 bases between. CDR3 length equals 15 residues. The CDR3 bases are TGTGCCAGCAGCCACCGACACGGGGGAGACACTGAAGCTTTCTTT. Translating it yields CASSHRHGGDTEAFF.

The chain joins TRBV10-3 to TRBJ1-1; weak D call: TRBD1 (5 bases). The CDR3 covers 14 residues. V lost 4 bases and J 5 bases, leaving 14 bases between the germline ends. Germline V gene data show CDR1 as ENHRY and CDR2 as SYGVKD. In DNA, the CDR3 is TGTGCCATCAGTGTAGGGAGAGGGGAGACTGAAGCTTTCTTT. It codes for CAISVGRGETEAFF.

V gene TRBV6-5 combines with J gene TRBJ1-4; perhaps TRBD1 as D (6 bases). The CDR3 totals 13 residues. Germline V gene lookup returns CDR1 MNHEY and CDR2 SVGAGI. With 6 bases removed from V and 3 bases from J, the gap between germline ends came to 8 bases. In DNA, the CDR3 is TGTGCCAGCAGAAGGGGGGCTAATGAAAAACTGTTTTTT. This translates into CASRRGANEKLFF.

The J gene is TRBJ2-2, the V gene TRBV19; no definite D call. The germline gives CDR1 LNHDA, CDR2 SQIVND (reference sequence). CDR3 length: 15 residues. V dropped 3 bases and J dropped 4 bases, with 12 bases sitting between them. The CDR3 protein is CASSMFTGGTGELFF. CDR3 nucleotides: TGTGCCAGTAGTATGTTCACCGGCGGCACCGGGGAGCTGTTTTTT.

This clone was recorded once. In DNA, the CDR3 is TGTGCCAGCAGCTTAAGTAGACAGGGTAATCAGCCCCAGCATTTT. The encoded protein is CASSLSRQGNQPQHF. The chain employs TRBV7-8 and TRBJ1-5; 7 positions agree with TRBD1. Germline lookup yields CDR1 SGHVS and CDR2 FQNEAQ. This CDR3 contains 15 residues. The junction had 5 bases not matched to a gene; V was cut back by 2 bases and J by 4 bases.

V usage is TRBV5-8 and J usage is TRBJ2-2; no clear D. CDR1 and CDR2 from the germline V gene are SGHTS and YDEGEE. CDR3 length: 15 amino acids. Trimming shortened V by 4 bases and J by 6 bases, and 16 bases separated the two germline ends. The CDR3 protein is CASSVSVTFSGELFF. The CDR3 nucleotides are TGTGCCAGCAGCGTATCCGTTACATTTTCCGGGGAGCTGTTTTTT.

The chain has TRBV11-2 and TRBJ1-1; the match to TRBD1 covers 7 bases. Germline V lookup: CDR1 SGHAT, CDR2 FQNNGV. The J segment lost 4 bases and the V segment lost 4 bases, leaving 12 bases of the junction unmatched. The CDR3 runs 16 residues. CDR3 bases: TGTGCCAGCAGCTCCGAACCCCAGGGGGGCAGCACTGAAGCTTTCTTT. It codes for CASSSEPQGGSTEAFF.

As for this clone: The junction does not match germline at one end; this may be a read error. The CDR3 region is CQPRLGTEAFF. CDR3 DNA: TGCCAGCCTCGGCTGGGCACTGAAGCTTTCTTT. This chain uses TRBV6-4 with TRBJ1-1; D remains ambiguous. The germline V gene encodes CDR1 MRHNA and CDR2 SNTAGT. The CDR3 length is 11 residues.

The rearrangement uses TRBV6-4 and TRBJ2-3; 11 positions agree with TRBD2. The CDR3 runs to 19 residues. With 3 bases clipped from V and 0 bases from J, the junction kept 11 bases outside the gene matches. Per germline, CDR1 MRHNA and CDR2 SNTAGT. The CDR3 DNA reads as TGTGCCAGCAGTGAAAGCAGCCGACTAGCGGGGAAAAGCACAGATACGCAGTATTTT. It encodes CASSESSRLAGKSTDTQYF.

The CDR3 DNA is TGTGCCAGCAGCTCCTTTACGACAGGGCAAAGCACAGATACGCAGTATTTT. Its protein is CASSSFTTGQSTDTQYF. The chain joins TRBV5-8 to TRBJ2-3; 7 nucleotides align to TRBD1. The germline V gene encodes CDR1 SGHTS and CDR2 YDEGEE. J was trimmed by 0 bases and V by 3 bases; bases with no gene match: 10. The CDR3 loop spans 17 amino acids.

The chain has TRBV21-1 and TRBJ2-7; the table's D gene call, TRBD1, was not cross checked with the DNA. TRBV21-1 counts as a pseudogene. The CDR3 has 11 residues. Here the CDR3 reads CASSDIYEQYF. CDR3 DNA sequence: TGTGCCAGCAGTGACATATACGAGCAGTACTTC.